This T cell receptor (beta chain) was identified during a study of T-cell reconstitution after alpha-beta-depleted transplantation in children. There are 10 residues in the CDR3. From germline, CDR1 is SGHRS and CDR2 YFSETQ. V lost 6 bases to trimming and J lost 5 bases, with 5 bases between them. This clonotype was counted between two and nine times. Researchers prepared the TCRbeta library using unique molecular identifiers, the study reports. TCRdb analysed the PCR reads with MiXCR anew, one entry per CDR3 protein. Among about 78,000 distinct CDR3 sequences, roughly 13% were seen once, and the ten largest hold less than 35%.

V usage is TRBV5-1 and J usage is TRBJ1-1; tentatively, D is TRBD1 (5 bases). The clonotype was recovered from a male patient aged 2-15 years who had a stem cell transplant for acute lymphoblastic leukemia, so the T cells may come from the graft donor. The specimen comprised PBMCs, mostly from graft donor cells, sampled 180 days after TCRalphabeta/CD19-depleted stem cell transplant. This CDR3 is CASKGTEAFF. The CDR3, as DNA: TGCGCCAGCAAGGGGACTGAAGCTTTCTTT.